The 30 T cell receptor beta chains in this list originate from one sample, sequenced in a study of T cell clonality in common variable immunodeficiency. Broader study findings: Fewer deletions and N-nucleotide insertions were reportedly seen in common variable immunodeficiency TCR beta sequences.

The repertoire was sequenced with immunoSEQ multiplex PCR; TCRdb's copy has only in-frame clones and lacks some. The sample has just over 20,000 clones, none seen only once; the top ten hold around 2.4%. These receptors have no identified antigens. The sequencing sample was made of peripheral blood mononuclear cells. The receptors here all came from a human donor with common variable immunodeficiency.

This clone appeared many times. With the read ending 3 residues before the CDR3 end, the germline J gene is used to fill in that end. The chain uses TRBV28 and TRBJ2-5; D gene ambiguous. V was shortened by 3 bases and J by 4 bases, with 12 bases between the two germline ends. Germline-derived CDR1 and CDR2 are MDHEN and SYDVKM. CDR3 size: 14 residues. The covered CDR3 bases are TGTGCCAGCAGTTTCCCGCCGGTCGGAGAGACC. Translating gives CASSFPPVGET. The complete CDR3 sequence is CASSFPPVGETQYF.

In its sample, this clone is medium-sized. The read stops 3 residues short of the end of the CDR3; the missing end is completed from the germline J gene. The chain combines TRBV6-2 or TRBV6-3 with TRBJ2-5; 10 nucleotides agree with TRBD2. Trimming cost V 7 bases and J 6 bases; bases outside gene matches: 5. CDR1 and CDR2 (germline): MNHEY, SVGEGT. The CDR3 runs 13 residues. The CDR3: CASNLAGVQTQYF. The part of the CDR3 DNA that was read is TGTGCCAGCAATCTAGCGGGGGTGCAGACC.

This clone was seen many times. The read ends 3 residues shy of where the CDR3 ends; the end is completed using the germline J gene. This chain joins TRBV7-9 and TRBJ2-1, with 9 positions matching TRBD1. This CDR3 has 15 residues. Germline V gene lookup returns CDR1 SEHNR and CDR2 FQNEAQ (reference sequence). J gave up 1 base and V 4 bases, and 2 bases lay outside the gene matches. The CDR3 region is CASSWTGESYNEQFF. The CDR3 bases that were read are TGTGCCAGCAGCTGGACAGGGGAGTCCTACAATGAG.

This clone was seen ten or more times. The read stops 3 residues short of the end of the CDR3; the missing end is completed from the germline J gene. The J gene is TRBJ2-1, the V gene TRBV29-1; D is perhaps TRBD1 (6 bases). This CDR3 region has 14 residues. V was pared by 3 bases and J by 4 bases, with 13 bases between. Germline V CDR1 and CDR2: SQVTM, ANQGSEA. CDR3 DNA, as far as it was read: TGCAGCGTTGACAGGACAGCGATTTACAATGAG. This encodes CSVDRTAIYNE. The full CDR3 reads CSVDRTAIYNEQFF.

This clone was observed at least ten times. The sequenced fragment ends 3 residues before the CDR3 boundary, so the rest is inferred from the germline J gene. The V gene is TRBV7-8, the J gene TRBJ1-5, with TRBD1 matching 7 bases. CDR1 is SGHVS and CDR2 is FQNEAQ in the germline V gene. V trimming: 0 bases; J trimming: 6 bases; junction bases outside the gene matches: 5. The CDR3 is made up of 15 amino acids. Here the CDR3 reads CASSLATGQGQPQHF. The CDR3 bases that were read are TGTGCCAGCAGCTTAGCGACAGGGCAGGGTCAGCCC.

This clone was recorded at least ten times. With the read ending 3 residues before the CDR3 end, the germline J gene is used to fill in that end. The rearrangement links TRBV10-3 to TRBJ1-1; TRBD1 aligns across 9 bases. Germline CDR1 and CDR2: ENHRY and SYGVKD. The CDR3 runs 17 residues. The junction had 7 bases not matched to a gene; V was cut back by 2 bases and J by 0 bases. The CDR3 protein is CAISEAGTGWMNTEAFF. CDR3 bases read: TGTGCCATCAGTGAGGCCGGGACAGGGTGGATGAACACTGAA.

This clone was picked up many times. The CDR3 is cut off 3 residues early in the read; its end comes from the germline J gene. This chain joins TRBV12-3 or TRBV12-4 and TRBJ2-7, with 8 bases fitting TRBD1. The CDR3 consists of 14 residues. Trimming took 2 bases from V and 4 from J; bases not matched to a gene: 4. The CDR3 bases that were read are TGTGCCAGCAGTTTAATGGACAGGGATTACGAG. The encoded protein is CASSLMDRDYE. The CDR3 in full is CASSLMDRDYEQYF.

This clone was seen ten or more times. The read finishes 3 residues shy of the CDR3 end, and the germline J gene is used to complete it. The gene calls are TRBV7-8 and TRBJ2-5; tentative D call: TRBD1 (7 bases). This CDR3 contains 14 residues. Trimming left V 1 base short and J 7 bases short, with 13 bases between. CDR1 and CDR2 from the germline V gene are SGHVS and FQNEAQ. The DNA read from the CDR3 is TGTGCCAGCAGCTTAGAAGGCAGGGGGGCGACC. It encodes CASSLEGRGAT. The entire CDR3 reads CASSLEGRGATQYF.

This clone was observed many times. CDR3 DNA, as far as it was read: TGTGCCAGCAGCTTTCAGGGGCGGCCC. This gives the protein CASSFQGRP. The entire CDR3 sequence reads CASSFQGRPQHF. V is TRBV7-9 and J is TRBJ1-5; D is possibly TRBD1 (6 bases). Coverage ceases 3 residues before the CDR3 finishes, and the germline J gene fills in the end. The CDR3 contains 12 residues. Deletions cut 3 bases from V and 9 bases from J, with 9 bases between. Germline V gene data show CDR1 as SEHNR and CDR2 as FQNEAQ (reference sequence).

Sample share makes this clone medium-sized (0.01 to 0.1%). The read stops 3 residues short of the end of the CDR3; the missing end is completed from the germline J gene. The rearrangement links TRBV20-1 to TRBJ1-2, with D perhaps TRBD1 (6 bases). The germline V and J ends were trimmed by 1 base and 5 bases, with 8 bases remaining between them. CDR3 size: 12 residues. Germline CDR1 and CDR2: DFQATT and SNEGSKA (reference sequence). The part of the CDR3 DNA that was read is TGCAGTGCTAGAGCAGGGGAATATGGC. This sequence encodes CSARAGEYG. In full, the CDR3 reads CSARAGEYGYTF.

This clone was counted many times. From the germline J gene comes the end of the CDR3, since the read stops 3 residues before it. The rearrangement joins TRBV24-1 to TRBJ2-7; maybe TRBD1 (6 bases). The germline CDR1 and CDR2 sequences are KGHDR and SFDVKD. V lost 9 bases and J lost 3, with 14 bases in between. The CDR3 is made up of 13 amino acids. This CDR3 is CATARDNGYEQYF. Incomplete CDR3 DNA: TGTGCCACCGCGAGGGACAACGGCTACGAG.

This clone was picked up many times. Coverage ceases 3 residues before the CDR3 finishes, and the germline J gene fills in the end. The J gene is TRBJ2-7, the V gene TRBV15; weak D call: TRBD1 (5 bases). Between the trimmed V and J ends, which lost 5 bases and 6 bases, there was a span of 11 bases. The V gene's germline CDR1 is LNHNV and CDR2 YYDKDF (reference sequence). This CDR3 region has 12 residues. CDR3 in amino acids: CATSGRVSEQYF. The part of the CDR3 DNA that was read is TGTGCCACCAGCGGCAGGGTCTCCGAG. The whole variable domain, remainder taken from reference TRBV15 and TRBJ2-7, is DAMVIQNPRYQVTQFGKPVTLSCSQTLNHNVMYWYQQKSSQAPKLLFHYYDKDFNNEADTPDNFQSRRPNTSFCFLDIRSPGLGDTAMYLCATSGRVSEQYFGPGTRLTVT.

This clone was observed many times. The CDR3 end is not reached by the read, which stops 3 residues before it; the germline J gene fills it in. V is TRBV11-3 and J is TRBJ2-1, with 11 bases matching TRBD2. V was clipped by 3 bases and J by 8 bases; unmatched bases: 3. Germline V lookup: CDR1 SGHNT, CDR2 YENEEA. The CDR3 sequence is 14 residues long. CDR3 loop: CASSFSGGADEQFF. CDR3 DNA, as far as it was read: TGTGCCAGCAGCTTTAGCGGGGGGGCCGATGAG.

This clone was found many times. The sequence runs out 3 residues before the end of the CDR3; the remainder is reconstructed from the germline J gene. The genes are TRBV6-4 and TRBJ2-6, with D maybe TRBD2 (7 bases). Germline assignment: CDR1 MRHNA and CDR2 SNTAGT. CDR3 length: 16 amino acids. V was cut by 5 bases and J by 4 bases, with 15 bases left in between. The CDR3 bases that were read are TGTGCCAGCAGTCCCCAACCGGGGGGCGGGGCCAACGTC. Translation: CASSPQPGGGANV. The full CDR3 sequence reads CASSPQPGGGANVLTF.

In its sample, this clone was seen many times. The read halts 3 residues ahead of the CDR3 end, with the missing end drawn from the germline J gene. The rearrangement links TRBV3-1 (or the pseudogene TRBV3-2) to TRBJ2-1; TRBD1 matches 7 bases. J gave up 9 bases and V 5 bases, and 13 bases lay outside the gene matches. Germline values: CDR1 LGHDT, CDR2 YNNKEL (reference sequence). The CDR3 runs to 15 residues. CDR3 DNA (partial): TGTGCCAGCAGCTTCAGGTTCCCGGGACAGAGTGAG. This sequence encodes CASSFRFPGQSE. The full-length CDR3 reads as CASSFRFPGQSEQFF.

This clone was recorded many times. The CDR3 is cut off 3 residues early in the read; its end comes from the germline J gene. This chain connects TRBV6-2 or TRBV6-3 to TRBJ2-1; D perhaps matches TRBD1 (5 bases). In germline, CDR1 is MNHEY, CDR2 SVGEGT. The CDR3 sequence is 15 residues long. Between the trimmed V and J ends, which lost 0 bases and 4 bases, there was a span of 10 bases. CDR3 DNA (partial): TGTGCCAGCAGTTACTCGGCAGGGAATTACAATGAG. Translation gives CASSYSAGNYNE. The whole CDR3 reads CASSYSAGNYNEQFF.

This clone was detected ten times or more. The read halts 3 residues ahead of the CDR3 end, with the missing end drawn from the germline J gene. The V call is TRBV20-1, the J call TRBJ2-1, with 9 positions matching TRBD1. There are 16 residues in the CDR3. The germline gives CDR1 DFQATT, CDR2 SNEGSKA (reference sequence). V shed 5 bases, J shed 0 bases, and the junction held 8 bases outside the gene matches. Partial CDR3 DNA: TGCAGTGCTCCCGACAGGGGGGATAGCTCCTACAATGAG. The encoded protein is CSAPDRGDSSYNE. The whole CDR3 protein is CSAPDRGDSSYNEQFF.

This clone appeared many times. CDR3 region: CASSPGTGYYEQYF. CDR3 DNA, as far as it was read: TGTGCCAGCTCGCCCGGGACAGGGTACTACGAG. J is TRBJ2-7 and V is TRBV18, with 9 bases identical to TRBD1. Read sequence stops 3 residues before the CDR3 end, and the germline J gene provides the missing end. After removal of 6 bases from V and 3 bases from J, the junction contained 6 bases not matched to a gene. The V gene's germline CDR1 is KGHSH and CDR2 LQKENI. The CDR3 extends over 14 amino acids.

This clone showed up many times. The read terminates 3 residues ahead of where the CDR3 ends, so the germline J gene completes it. V usage is TRBV18 and J usage is TRBJ2-3; 8 bases are shared with TRBD1. V gave up 4 bases and J gave up 0 bases; unmatched junction bases: 3. Germline lookup yields CDR1 KGHSH and CDR2 LQKENI. CDR3 length equals 15 residues. Here the CDR3 reads CASSRRDRSTDTQYF. CDR3 DNA, as far as it was read: TGTGCCAGCTCACGGAGGGACAGGAGCACAGATACG.

This clone is medium-sized in the sample. The read falls 3 residues short of the CDR3 end, and the missing part is taken from the germline J gene. The gene calls are TRBV6-2 or TRBV6-3 and TRBJ2-3, with unresolved D. V lost 6 bases to trimming and J lost 5 bases, with 6 bases between them. CDR3 size: 11 residues. In germline, CDR1 is MNHEY, CDR2 SVGEGT. The CDR3 loop reads CASSSVDTQYF. The covered CDR3 bases are TGTGCCAGCAGCTCGGTAGATACG.

This clone was counted ten times or more. The CDR3 end lies 3 residues beyond the end of the read and is filled in from the germline J gene. The chain combines TRBV6-2 or TRBV6-3 with TRBJ1-6; TRBD1 matches 9 bases. Germline V CDR1 and CDR2: MNHEY, SVGEGT. Trimming took 8 bases from V and 8 from J; bases not matched to a gene: 4. This CDR3 has 13 amino acids. The CDR3 here is CASRDRVDSPLHF. Incomplete CDR3 DNA: TGTGCCAGCCGGGACAGGGTCGATTCACCC.

This clone was seen repeatedly, ten times or more. From the germline J gene comes the end of the CDR3, since the read stops 3 residues before it. The V gene is TRBV20-1, the J gene TRBJ2-1, with 14 bases matching TRBD2. In germline, CDR1 is DFQATT, CDR2 SNEGSKA (reference sequence). Trimming removed 0 bases from V and 6 bases from J; junction bases left unmatched: 7. The CDR3 is 17 amino acids. The sequenced part of the CDR3 DNA is TGCAGTGCTAGAGATATCGGACTAGCGGGGGGTCTCAATGAG. Translation gives CSARDIGLAGGLNE. The CDR3 in full is CSARDIGLAGGLNEQFF.

This clone was seen many times. From the germline J gene comes the end of the CDR3, since the read stops 3 residues before it. This rearrangement joins TRBV30 to TRBJ2-3; the match to TRBD1 covers 9 bases. CDR1 is GTSNPN and CDR2 is SVGIG in the germline V gene (reference sequence). CDR3 length: 13 residues. The CDR3: CAWSQDRGTPQYF. The CDR3 DNA, read in part, is TGTGCCTGGAGTCAAGACAGGGGGACGCCG. The full variable domain, completed using reference TRBV30 and TRBJ2-3, is SQTIHQWPATLVQPVGSPLSLECTVEGTSNPNLYWYRQAAGRGLQLLFYSVGIGQISSEVPQNLSASRPQDRQFILSSKKLLLSDSGFYLCAWSQDRGTPQYFGPGTRLTVL.

This clone was detected ten times or more. The DNA ends 3 residues before the CDR3 does, and the rest of the CDR3 is filled in from the germline J gene. V usage is TRBV7-2 and J usage is TRBJ2-7; 8 bases fit TRBD2. Looked up from germline, CDR1 is SGHTA and CDR2 is FQGNSA. J lost 6 bases, V lost 1 base, and 5 bases had no gene match. The CDR3 is 14 amino acids. The part of the CDR3 DNA that was read is TGTGCCAGCAGCTTAGACGGGGGGGCGTTCGAG. This codes for CASSLDGGAFE. The complete CDR3 sequence is CASSLDGGAFEQYF.

At least ten counts were recorded for this clone. The CDR3 is cut off 3 residues early in the read; its end comes from the germline J gene. The chain joins TRBV7-9 to TRBJ1-4, with D uncertain. Germline CDR1 is SEHNR and CDR2 is FQNEAQ (reference sequence). Trimming cost V 1 base and J 0 bases, with 6 bases left between them. The length of the CDR3 is 15 residues. The covered CDR3 bases are TGTGCCAGCAGCTTAGGGACTGCAACTAATGAAAAA. Amino acids: CASSLGTATNEK. The whole CDR3 is CASSLGTATNEKLFF.

There are a few counts of this clone. The CDR3 is cut off 3 residues early in the read; its end comes from the germline J gene. The V call is TRBV13, the J call TRBJ1-6; 9 bases align to TRBD1. V was clipped by 5 bases and J by 7 bases; unmatched bases: 3. This CDR3 is 14 amino acids long. The V gene's germline CDR1 is PRHDT and CDR2 FYEKMQ (reference sequence). The CDR3 loop is CASSLTGGNSPLHF. The sequenced part of the CDR3 DNA is TGTGCCAGCAGCCTGACAGGGGGAAATTCACCC.

There are many counts of this clone. The CDR3 is cut off 3 residues early in the read; its end comes from the germline J gene. J is TRBJ2-5 and V is TRBV14; 8 bases agree with TRBD1. Germline-derived CDR1 and CDR2 are SGHDN and FVKESK. The CDR3 totals 14 residues. J lost 4 bases, V lost 4 bases, and 5 bases had no gene match. CDR3 DNA (partial): TGTGCCAGCAGCCGTTTACAGGGGGTAGAGACC. Translation: CASSRLQGVET. The CDR3, in full, reads CASSRLQGVETQYF.

This clone occurred many times. The chain's CDR3 is CSVPWRVYNEQFF. Partial CDR3 DNA: TGCAGTGTCCCTTGGAGGGTGTACAATGAG. V is TRBV20-1 and J is TRBJ2-1, with D tentatively TRBD2 (6 bases). The sequence runs out 3 residues before the end of the CDR3; the remainder is reconstructed from the germline J gene. Germline CDR1 DFQATT, CDR2 SNEGSKA (reference sequence). The ends were cut back, 7 bases at V and 4 bases at J, with 14 bases in the middle. This CDR3 has 13 amino acids.

The table lists this clone with many counts. The CDR3 end lies 3 residues beyond the end of the read and is filled in from the germline J gene. This chain connects TRBV30 to TRBJ2-5; 8 nucleotides agree with TRBD2. Germline trimming cut 3 bases from V and 5 bases from J; bases unmatched to any gene: 8. This CDR3 is 14 amino acids long. Germline V lookup: CDR1 GTSNPN, CDR2 SVGIG (reference sequence). The CDR3 sequence is CAWRASGGVETQYF. The CDR3 DNA, read in part, is TGTGCCTGGAGGGCGAGCGGGGGAGTGGAGACC.

This clone was recorded at least ten times. The read ends 3 residues before the CDR3 terminus; that terminus is restored from the germline J gene. The chain employs TRBV2 and TRBJ2-5, with TRBD1 as a possible D gene (6 bases). Looked up from germline, CDR1 is SNHLY and CDR2 is FYNNEI. Trimming cost V 1 base and J 1 base, with 19 bases left between them. This CDR3 comprises 18 residues. The CDR3 reads CASSEGQGRSLSQETQYF. CDR3 bases read: TGTGCCAGCAGTGAAGGGCAGGGGCGATCCTTGAGCCAAGAGACC.